The 5 T cell receptor beta chains in this list originate from one sample, sequenced in a study of beta chain features in type 1 diabetes listed by TCRdb under 2018. Receptor amplification or capture employed the immunoSEQ multiplex PCR assay. All of the isolated RNA was reverse transcribed with the High Capacity cDNA Reverse Transcription Kit, so expressed TCRB transcripts were sequenced. The immuneACCESS repertoire file appears here via TCRdb, limited to in-frame rearrangements. These files lack a portion of the clones; in checked studies, under half of the deficit traces to unresolved V genes, and the cause of the others is not known. The sample table records roughly 350,000 clones; approximately 10% of these occur just once. The top ten clones comprise about 0.015% of the sample. The sample consisted of naive CD4+ T cells from blood. What this sample's cell subset or site label stands for: true naive CD4+ T cells. These receptors were taken from a woman in her 30s in good health.

The chain has TRBV9 and TRBJ1-3; tentative D call: TRBD1 (5 bases). Germline CDR1 is SGDLS and CDR2 is YYNGEE. Between the trimmed V and J ends, which lost 0 bases and 4 bases, there was a span of 11 bases. CDR3 length equals 15 residues. CDR3 loop: CASSVAGEPGNTIYF. CDR3 coding DNA: TGTGCCAGCAGCGTAGCGGGGGAACCGGGAAACACCATATATTTT. The whole variable domain, filled in from reference TRBV9 and TRBJ1-3, reads DSGVTQTPKHLITATGQRVTLRCSPRSGDLSVYWYQQSLDQGLQFLIQYYNGEERAKGNILERFSAQQFPDLHSELNLSSLELGDSALYFCASSVAGEPGNTIYFGEGSWLTVV.

This clone was observed a handful of times. V is TRBV5-1 and J is TRBJ2-6, with D perhaps matching TRBD1 (6 bases). CDR3 length: 15 residues. V was cut by 3 bases and J by 2 bases, with 9 bases left in between. Per germline, CDR1 SGHRS and CDR2 YFSETQ. This CDR3 reads CASSSGQPGANVLTF. The CDR3 DNA is TGCGCCAGCAGCTCGGGACAACCTGGGGCCAACGTCCTGACTTTC.

This rearrangement joins TRBV4-2 to TRBJ1-3, with D maybe TRBD1 (5 bases). This CDR3 has 16 residues. Germline CDR1 LGHNA, CDR2 YNFKEQ. Trimming left V 5 bases short and J 0 bases short, with 14 bases between. This chain's CDR3 is CASSYSGGGSGNTIYF. The DNA of the CDR3 is TGTGCCAGCAGCTATTCGGGCGGGGGCTCTGGAAACACCATATATTTT.

This clone was observed a handful of times. This sequence joins TRBV28 and TRBJ2-1; 7 bases line up with TRBD1. This CDR3 is built from 15 residues. Germline loops: CDR1 MDHEN, CDR2 SYDVKM. Trimming removed 6 bases from V and 10 bases from J; junction bases left unmatched: 15. CDR3 in amino acids: CASSYRGKRYGEQFF. CDR3 in DNA: TGTGCCAGCAGCTACAGGGGAAAGAGGTATGGGGAGCAGTTCTTC.

This clone has more than one count but fewer than ten. For the CDR3, the DNA is TGTGCCAGCAGCCAACCCCCTAGAGCGGAGACCCAGTACTTC. Translation: CASSQPPRAETQYF. This sequence joins TRBV7-2 and TRBJ2-5; D unresolved. The CDR3 has 14 amino acids. V was trimmed by 5 bases and J by 5 bases, leaving 15 bases between them. The germline V gene encodes CDR1 SGHTA and CDR2 FQGNSA.